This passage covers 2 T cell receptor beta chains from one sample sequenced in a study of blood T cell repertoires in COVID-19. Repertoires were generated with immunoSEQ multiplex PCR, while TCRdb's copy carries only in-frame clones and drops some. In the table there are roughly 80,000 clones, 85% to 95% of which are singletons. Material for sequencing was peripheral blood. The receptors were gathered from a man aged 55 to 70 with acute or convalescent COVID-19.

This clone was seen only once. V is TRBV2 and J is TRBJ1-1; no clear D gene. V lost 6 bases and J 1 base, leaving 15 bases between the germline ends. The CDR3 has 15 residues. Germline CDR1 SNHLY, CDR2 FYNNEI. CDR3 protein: CASRVDTAGNTEAFF. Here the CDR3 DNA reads TGTGCCAGCAGGGTTGATACAGCAGGGAACACTGAAGCTTTCTTT. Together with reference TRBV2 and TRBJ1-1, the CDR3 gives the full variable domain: EPEVTQTPSHQVTQMGQEVILRCVPISNHLYFYWYRQILGQKVEFLVSFYNNEISEKSEIFDDQFSVERPDGSNFTLKIRSTKLEDSAMYFCASRVDTAGNTEAFFGQGTRLTVV.

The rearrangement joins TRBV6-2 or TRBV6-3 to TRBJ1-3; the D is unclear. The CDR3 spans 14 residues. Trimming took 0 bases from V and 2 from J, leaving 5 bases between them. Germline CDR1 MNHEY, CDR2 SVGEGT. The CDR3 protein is CASSYSGTGNTIYF. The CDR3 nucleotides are TGTGCCAGCAGTTACTCCGGGACTGGAAACACCATATATTTT.